This T cell receptor beta chain was profiled in a study of T-cell memory formation after mild COVID-19. The CDR3 is 15 residues long. Germline V gene lookup returns CDR1 LGHNA and CDR2 YNFKEQ. V was shortened by 1 base and J by 1 base, with 8 bases between the two germline ends. Overall study results and limits: Certain responding clones were present in pre-infection memory, suggesting participation of cross-reactive memory.

One entry per CDR3 protein results from TCRdb running MiXCR on the 5' RACE reads. The sample includes around 260,000 distinct CDR3 sequences, under 20% of them seen just once. Comment on this clonotype: As yet, its antigen is unknown.

The sequence was collected from a man aged 18 to 30 who had mild COVID-19 (a few samples of this study predate the infection). Cell type and time point are not known. The V gene is TRBV4-2, the J gene TRBJ1-3; D might be TRBD1 (5 bases). The sequenced sample consisted of PBMCs or a T cell subset sorted from them (not recorded which). CDR3 protein: CASSQVGGSGNTIYF. In DNA form, the CDR3 reads TGTGCCAGCAGCCAAGTCGGGGGTTCTGGAAACACCATATATTTT.